A single sample gave rise to the 15 T cell receptor beta chains below, sequenced in a study of blood T cell repertoires in COVID-19. The repertoire was sequenced with immunoSEQ multiplex PCR; TCRdb's copy has only in-frame clones and lacks some. The profile covers about 250,000 clones, with roughly 84% appearing a single time and less than 5.5% taken by the ten largest. The sample comprised peripheral blood. These receptors all stem from a man over 45 with active or convalescent COVID-19.

The rearrangement uses TRBV19 and TRBJ2-3; 11 nucleotides match TRBD1. The V gene end was trimmed by 3 bases and the J gene end by 3 bases; junction bases not matched to a gene: 8. CDR1 and CDR2 (germline): LNHDA, SQIVND (reference sequence). The CDR3 totals 17 residues. In nucleotides, the CDR3 is TGTGCCAGTAGTATCAGGACAGGGGGCCTTGGGACAGATACGCAGTATTTT. Its protein product is CASSIRTGGLGTDTQYF. The whole variable domain, remainder taken from reference TRBV19 and TRBJ2-3, is DGGITQSPKYLFRKEGQNVTLSCEQNLNHDAMYWYRQDPGQGLRLIYYSQIVNDFQKGDIAEGYSVSREKKESFPLTVTSAQKNPTAFYLCASSIRTGGLGTDTQYFGPGTRLTVL.

The V and J genes are TRBV6-1 and TRBJ2-3; 9 bases are shared with TRBD2. The CDR3 is 16 residues long. CDR1 is MNHNS, CDR2 SASEGT, per germline. V lost 2 bases, J lost 1 base, and 4 bases stayed unmatched. The CDR3 DNA reads as TGTGCCAGCAGTGAAATAGCTAGCGGGGGCACAGATACGCAGTATTTT. Amino acids: CASSEIASGGTDTQYF.

This clone was picked up one time. The chain has TRBV6-2 or TRBV6-3 and TRBJ2-2, with 10 bases lining up with TRBD2. After removal of 6 bases from V and 5 bases from J, the junction contained 9 bases not matched to a gene. CDR3 length: 16 residues. Germline V gene lookup returns CDR1 MNHEY and CDR2 SVGEGT. The CDR3 DNA sequence: TGTGCCAGCAGCCCTGGGACTAGCGCGGGAACCGGGGAGCTGTTTTTT. This translates into CASSPGTSAGTGELFF.

The genes are TRBV4-3 and TRBJ2-7; 9 positions agree with TRBD1. V gave up 3 bases and J gave up 2 bases; unmatched junction bases: 8. CDR3 length: 16 amino acids. The germline V gene encodes CDR1 LGHNA and CDR2 YSLEER. CDR3 residues: CASSQGSGTGTYEQYF. In nucleotides, the CDR3 is TGCGCCAGCAGCCAGGGCTCCGGGACAGGGACCTACGAGCAGTACTTC.

For this clone: Other DNA sequences in this specimen translate into the identical CDR3. The genes are TRBV3-1 (or the pseudogene TRBV3-2) and TRBJ1-4; the match to TRBD1 covers 9 bases. The CDR3 extends over 14 amino acids. Germline lookup yields CDR1 LGHDT and CDR2 YNNKEL (reference sequence). With 4 bases clipped from V and 6 bases from J, the junction kept 3 bases outside the gene matches. The CDR3 spells CASSPGQGYEKLFF. In DNA form, the CDR3 reads TGTGCCAGCAGCCCGGGACAGGGCTATGAAAAACTGTTTTTT.

The chain combines TRBV6-5 with TRBJ2-2; 7 bases are shared with TRBD2. The CDR3 consists of 14 residues. Germline V gene data show CDR1 as MNHEY and CDR2 as SVGAGI. Trimming took 0 bases from V and 8 from J; bases not matched to a gene: 3. CDR3 DNA sequence: TGTGCCAGCAGTTACTCGCACGGGAGGGGGGAGCTGTTTTTT. Its translation: CASSYSHGRGELFF.

The rearrangement links TRBV30 to TRBJ2-3; the D gene is possibly TRBD1 (5 bases). Looked up from germline, CDR1 is GTSNPN and CDR2 is SVGIG (reference sequence). This CDR3 spans 13 amino acids. Trimming removed 1 base at V and 5 bases at J, with 10 bases between. The CDR3: CAWSEPGQDTQYF. As DNA, the CDR3 is TGTGCCTGGAGTGAGCCAGGACAAGATACGCAGTATTTT. Combining the CDR3 with reference TRBV30 and TRBJ2-3 gives the whole variable domain SQTIHQWPATLVQPVGSPLSLECTVEGTSNPNLYWYRQAAGRGLQLLFYSVGIGQISSEVPQNLSASRPQDRQFILSSKKLLLSDSGFYLCAWSEPGQDTQYFGPGTRLTVL.

The V call is TRBV6-6, the J call TRBJ2-7; TRBD1 matches 12 bases. Germline V CDR1 and CDR2: MNHNY, SVGAGI (reference sequence). V gave up 2 bases and J gave up 5 bases; unmatched junction bases: 4. This CDR3 region has 15 residues. This CDR3 reads CASSYGTGGADEQYF. The CDR3 DNA follows: TGTGCCAGCAGTTACGGGACAGGGGGCGCCGACGAGCAGTACTTC.

CDR3 in DNA: TGTGCCAGCTCACCAGAAGCCCGAGCTAACTATGGCTACACCTTC. This translates into CASSPEARANYGYTF. This sequence joins TRBV18 and TRBJ1-2; no definite D call. V lost 2 bases and J 0 bases, leaving 10 bases between the germline ends. The CDR3 runs to 15 residues. Germline CDR1 reads KGHSH; CDR2 reads LQKENI.

The chain joins TRBV5-5 to TRBJ2-3, with 7 positions matching TRBD2. The V segment lost 0 bases and the J segment 0 bases; nucleotides outside the gene matches: 4. The germline CDR1 and CDR2 sequences are SGHKS and YYEKEE (reference sequence). The CDR3 spans 16 residues. In DNA, the CDR3 is TGTGCCAGCAGCTTGGGGGAGGGAGGAAGCACAGATACGCAGTATTTT. It yields the protein CASSLGEGGSTDTQYF.

The chain joins TRBV14 to TRBJ1-1, with 9 bases that match TRBD1. The CDR3 loop spans 15 amino acids. Looked up from germline, CDR1 is SGHDN and CDR2 is FVKESK. Losses at the gene ends were 3 bases for V and 5 bases for J; bases not matched to a gene: 7. CDR3 sequence: CASSHYRGRKTEAFF. The DNA for the CDR3 is TGTGCCAGCAGCCACTACAGGGGGCGGAAGACTGAAGCTTTCTTT.

The chain carries TRBV12-3 or TRBV12-4 and TRBJ1-4; 9 bases map to TRBD1. This CDR3 region has 13 residues. With V trimmed by 8 bases and J by 4 bases, 2 bases remained unmatched. CDR3 residues: CASRDRVNEKLFF. The CDR3 DNA reads as TGTGCCAGCCGGGACAGGGTTAATGAAAAACTGTTTTTT.

This rearrangement joins TRBV19 to TRBJ1-2, with D perhaps matching TRBD1 (6 bases). The CDR3 has 14 residues. The germline gives CDR1 LNHDA, CDR2 SQIVND (reference sequence). V shed 7 bases and J shed 3 bases, with 15 bases lying between them. For the CDR3, the DNA is TGTGCCAGTACAGACTCTGGGGGCTACTATGGCTACACCTTC. This sequence encodes CASTDSGGYYGYTF.

The chain is built from TRBV11-3 and TRBJ1-1, with a possible D match to TRBD1 (5 bases). V lost 4 bases and J 1 base, leaving 10 bases between the germline ends. The CDR3 covers 14 residues. Germline CDR1 and CDR2: SGHNT and YENEEA. CDR3 sequence: CASSSPDRNTEAFF. CDR3 coding DNA: TGTGCCAGCAGCTCTCCCGACAGGAACACTGAAGCTTTCTTT.

The CDR3 loop is CSVVRTGVGELFF. In nucleotides, the CDR3 is TGCAGCGTTGTCCGGACAGGGGTCGGGGAGCTGTTTTTT. This chain joins TRBV29-1 and TRBJ2-2; 9 positions agree with TRBD1. CDR1 SQVTM and CDR2 ANQGSEA come from the germline V gene. The CDR3 has 13 residues. J gave up 7 bases and V 4 bases, and 4 bases lay outside the gene matches.